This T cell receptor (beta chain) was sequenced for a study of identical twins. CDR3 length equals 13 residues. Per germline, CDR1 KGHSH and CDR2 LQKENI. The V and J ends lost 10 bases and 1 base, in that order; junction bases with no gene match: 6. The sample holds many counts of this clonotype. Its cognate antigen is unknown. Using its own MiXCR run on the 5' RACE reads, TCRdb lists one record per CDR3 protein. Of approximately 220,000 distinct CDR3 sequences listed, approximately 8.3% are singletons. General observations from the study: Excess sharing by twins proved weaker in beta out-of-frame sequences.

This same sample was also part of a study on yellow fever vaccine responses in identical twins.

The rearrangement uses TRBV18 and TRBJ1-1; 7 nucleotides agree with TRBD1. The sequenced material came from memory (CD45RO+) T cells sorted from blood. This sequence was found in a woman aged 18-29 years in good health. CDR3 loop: CATIGTANTEAFF. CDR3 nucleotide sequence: TGTGCCACCATAGGGACAGCGAACACTGAAGCTTTCTTT.